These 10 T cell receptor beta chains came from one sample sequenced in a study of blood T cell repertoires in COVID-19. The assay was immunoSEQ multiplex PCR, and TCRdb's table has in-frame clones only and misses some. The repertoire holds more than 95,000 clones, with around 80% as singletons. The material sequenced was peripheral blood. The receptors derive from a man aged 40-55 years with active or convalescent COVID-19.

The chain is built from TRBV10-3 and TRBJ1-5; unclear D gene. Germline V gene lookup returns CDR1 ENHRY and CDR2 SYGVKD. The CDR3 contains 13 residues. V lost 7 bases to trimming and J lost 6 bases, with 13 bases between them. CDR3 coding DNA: TGTGCCATCATGAGGGATATCGGTCAGCCCCAGCATTTT. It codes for CAIMRDIGQPQHF.

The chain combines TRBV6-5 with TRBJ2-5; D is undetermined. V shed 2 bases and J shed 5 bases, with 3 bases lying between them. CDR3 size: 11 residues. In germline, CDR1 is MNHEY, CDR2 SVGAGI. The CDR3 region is CASSYLETQYF. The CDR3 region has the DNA TGTGCCAGCAGTTACCTTGAGACCCAGTACTTC.

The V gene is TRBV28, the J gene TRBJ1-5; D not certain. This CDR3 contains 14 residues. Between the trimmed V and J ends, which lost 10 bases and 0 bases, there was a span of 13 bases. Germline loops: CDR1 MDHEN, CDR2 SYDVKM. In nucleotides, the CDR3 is TGTGCCACCATGACACCTTTTAGCAATCAGCCCCAGCATTTT. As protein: CATMTPFSNQPQHF.

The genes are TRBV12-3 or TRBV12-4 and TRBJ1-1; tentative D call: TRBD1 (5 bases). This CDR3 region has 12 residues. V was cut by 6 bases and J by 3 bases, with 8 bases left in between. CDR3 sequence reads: CASRPRDTEAFF. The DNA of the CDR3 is TGTGCCAGCAGACCCAGGGACACTGAAGCTTTCTTT.

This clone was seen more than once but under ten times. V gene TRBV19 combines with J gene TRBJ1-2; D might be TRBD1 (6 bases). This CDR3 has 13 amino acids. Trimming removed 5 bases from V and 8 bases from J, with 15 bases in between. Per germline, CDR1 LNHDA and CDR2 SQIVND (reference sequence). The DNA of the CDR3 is TGTGCCAGTAGTCCAATGGACAGACGAGGCTACACCTTC. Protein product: CASSPMDRRGYTF.

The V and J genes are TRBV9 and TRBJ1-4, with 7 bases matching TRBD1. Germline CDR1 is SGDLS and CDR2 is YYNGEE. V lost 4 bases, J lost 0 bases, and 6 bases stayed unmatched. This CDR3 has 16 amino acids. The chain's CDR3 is CASSSLGQPTNEKLFF. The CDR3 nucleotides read TGTGCCAGCAGCTCCCTGGGACAGCCAACTAATGAAAAACTGTTTTTT.

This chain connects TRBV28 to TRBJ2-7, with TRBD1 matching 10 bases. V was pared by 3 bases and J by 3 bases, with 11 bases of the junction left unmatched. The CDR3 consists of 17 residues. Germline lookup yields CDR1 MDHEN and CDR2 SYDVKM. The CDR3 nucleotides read TGTGCCAGCAGTTTCCTAGATTCTTGGACAGGGGGCTACGAGCAGTACTTC. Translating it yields CASSFLDSWTGGYEQYF.

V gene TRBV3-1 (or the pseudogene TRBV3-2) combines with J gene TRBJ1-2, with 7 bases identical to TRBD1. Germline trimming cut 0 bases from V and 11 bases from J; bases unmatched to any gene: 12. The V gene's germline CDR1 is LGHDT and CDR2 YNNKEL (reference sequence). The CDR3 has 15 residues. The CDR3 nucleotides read TGTGCCAGCAGCCAAGATTGGGCTGGACAGGTGCCTTACACCTTC. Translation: CASSQDWAGQVPYTF.

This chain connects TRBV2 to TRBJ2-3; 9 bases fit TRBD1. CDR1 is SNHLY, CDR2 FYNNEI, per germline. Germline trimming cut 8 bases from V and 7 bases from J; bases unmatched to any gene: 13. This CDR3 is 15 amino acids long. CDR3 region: CASGSSGTGSHTQYF. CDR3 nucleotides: TGTGCCAGCGGGTCTTCCGGGACAGGGAGCCATACGCAGTATTTT. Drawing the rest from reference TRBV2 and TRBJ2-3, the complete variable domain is EPEVTQTPSHQVTQMGQEVILRCVPISNHLYFYWYRQILGQKVEFLVSFYNNEISEKSEIFDDQFSVERPDGSNFTLKIRSTKLEDSAMYFCASGSSGTGSHTQYFGPGTRLTVL.

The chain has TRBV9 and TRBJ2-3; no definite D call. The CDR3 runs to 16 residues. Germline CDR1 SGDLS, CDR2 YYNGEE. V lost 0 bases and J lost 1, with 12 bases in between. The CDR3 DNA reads TGTGCCAGCAGCGTAGCTGTAGCTTTCGGCACAGATACGCAGTATTTT. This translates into CASSVAVAFGTDTQYF.